Below are 21 T cell receptor beta chains sequenced from a single sample in a study of CD4 and CD8 cells across lung adenocarcinoma regions. Each CDR3 protein gets one entry after TCRdb re-called the PCR reads with MiXCR. Here the sample spans around 25,000 distinct CDR3 sequences, almost 50% being singletons. Input material: CD8+ T cells from the center of a lung tumor. The receptors originated from a male donor with lung adenocarcinoma. The CD4 and CD8 labels of this study may be unreliable.

J is TRBJ2-1 and V is TRBV27; D may correspond to TRBD1 or TRBD2 (7 bases each). Trimming took 2 bases from V and 10 from J, leaving 18 bases between them. This CDR3 has 15 residues. The germline V gene encodes CDR1 MNHEY and CDR2 SMNVEV (reference sequence). In nucleotides, the CDR3 is TGTGCCAGCAGTTTAAGCGGGACAGTTGAAGGCGAGCAGTTCTTC. Its translation: CASSLSGTVEGEQFF.

The chain has TRBV6-1 and TRBJ2-2, with a weak D call TRBD2 (6 bases). Per germline, CDR1 MNHNS and CDR2 SASEGT. There are 17 residues in the CDR3. Trimming removed 6 bases from V and 6 bases from J, with 23 bases in between. This CDR3 is CASRRASTREAAGELFF. In nucleotides, the CDR3 is TGTGCCAGCAGAAGGGCCTCCACCAGGGAGGCTGCCGGGGAGCTGTTTTTT.

The sample holds many counts of this clonotype. The rearrangement links TRBV12-3 or TRBV12-4 to TRBJ2-7, with TRBD2 matching over 11 bases. This CDR3 contains 15 residues. V shed 4 bases, J shed 4 bases, and the junction held 6 bases outside the gene matches. The CDR3 loop reads CASSSSSGRAYEQYF. In DNA, the CDR3 is TGTGCCAGCAGTTCGAGTAGCGGGAGGGCTTACGAGCAGTACTTC.

This clonotype has only a few counts. One junction end does not reproduce the germline sequence, and a read error may be involved. The gene calls are TRBV6-1 and TRBJ2-1; 8 positions agree with TRBD1. Germline V lookup: CDR1 MNHNS, CDR2 SASEGT. The CDR3 sequence is 14 residues long. The CDR3 DNA follows: TGTGCCAGCAGCGAAGGGACAGGTGTCAATGAGCAGTTCTTC. Protein: CASSEGTGVNEQFF.

As concerns this clonotype: One junction end does not reproduce the germline sequence, and a read error may be involved. The gene calls are TRBV6-1 and TRBJ2-1; TRBD2 aligns across 7 bases. The CDR3 extends over 16 amino acids. The germline V gene encodes CDR1 MNHNS and CDR2 SASEGT. CDR3 nucleotides: TGTGCCAGCAGTGAACCGGCGGGAGTGGTGAGGGATGAGCAGTATTTC. Its translation: CASSEPAGVVRDEQYF.

The gene calls are TRBV6-1 and TRBJ2-1; D is possibly TRBD1 (7 bases). Trimming took 2 bases from V and 6 from J, leaving 8 bases between them. This CDR3 contains 13 residues. In germline, CDR1 is MNHNS, CDR2 SASEGT. The CDR3 is CASSEQGGNEQFF. The CDR3 DNA reads as TGTGCCAGCAGTGAACAGGGGGGCAATGAGCAGTTCTTC.

The sample holds one count of this clonotype. At one of its ends the junction is not consistent with the germline gene, which may arise from a read error. This sequence joins TRBV6-1 and TRBJ1-6; maybe TRBD1 (5 bases). This CDR3 is 17 amino acids long. The germline V gene encodes CDR1 MNHNS and CDR2 SASEGT. The CDR3 DNA is TGTGCCAGCAGTGAAGCTAAGGACATCGCGGGAGGCGACGAGCAGTACTTT. Protein sequence: CASSEAKDIAGGDEQYF.

This clonotype was detected once. Mismatch with germline at one junction end may stem from a read error. The chain has TRBV6-5 and TRBJ2-5; D is tentatively TRBD1 or TRBD2 (5 bases each). The CDR3 is 15 residues long. Germline-derived CDR1 and CDR2 are MNHEY and SVGAGI. In DNA, the CDR3 is TGTGCCGGGGGTTACGGGGCCCGAGACCAAGAGACCCAGTATTTC. As protein: CAGGYGARDQETQYF.

In this sample, this clonotype turned up many times. This CDR3 is CASSDEDGHNEQFF. CDR3 in DNA: TGTGCCAGCAGTGACGAAGACGGTCACAATGAGCAGTTCTTC. The rearrangement uses TRBV6-1 and TRBJ2-1; D is unclear. Germline V gene lookup returns CDR1 MNHNS and CDR2 SASEGT. There are 14 residues in the CDR3. Trimming removed 3 bases at V and 5 bases at J, with 11 bases between.

This clonotype was detected ten times or more. The J gene is TRBJ1-6, the V gene TRBV10-2; 7 nucleotides agree with TRBD1. The CDR3 runs to 13 residues. V was pared by 4 bases and J by 11 bases, with 5 bases of the junction left unmatched. The germline V gene encodes CDR1 WSHSY and CDR2 SAAADI. As DNA, the CDR3 is TGCGCCAGCAGTGGTGACAGGGTGACACCCCTCCACTTT. Its protein is CASSGDRVTPLHF.

A word on this clonotype: The junction does not match germline at one end; this may be a read error. The J gene is TRBJ2-4, the V gene TRBV6-5, with D perhaps being TRBD1 or TRBD2 (6 bases each). The CDR3 is 18 amino acids. Germline V gene sequence: CDR1 MNHEY, CDR2 SVGAGI. CDR3 in amino acids: CAISYRPRGVWAKDTQYF. DNA of the CDR3: TGTGCCATTAGTTACCGGCCTAGGGGGGTGTGGGCCAAAGATACGCAGTATTTC.

With respect to this clonotype: Relative to the germline gene, one junction end is altered; a read error may explain this. The gene calls are TRBV6-5 and TRBJ2-1, with 12 bases that match TRBD2. From germline, CDR1 is MNHEY and CDR2 SVGAGI. This CDR3 is built from 17 residues. CDR3 sequence reads: CASSFWTSGDSYNEQLF. The DNA for the CDR3 is TGTGCCAGCAGTTTCTGGACTAGCGGGGACTCCTACAATGAGCAGCTCTTC.

This clonotype was seen a few times. The chain recombines TRBV10-3 with TRBJ2-1, with 12 positions matching TRBD2. The CDR3 sequence is 17 residues long. Germline CDR1 ENHRY, CDR2 SYGVKD. V dropped 3 bases and J dropped 10; count of bases not matched to a gene: 13. The CDR3 loop is CAISEDLETSGRREQFF. CDR3 nucleotides: TGTGCCATCAGTGAAGACCTCGAGACTAGCGGGAGACGGGAGCAGTTCTTC.

The rearrangement links TRBV25-1 to TRBJ2-4; D is tentatively TRBD1 or TRBD2 (5 bases each). Germline V gene lookup returns CDR1 MGHDK and CDR2 SYGVNS. Trimming left V 4 bases short and J 13 bases short, with 26 bases between. The CDR3 has 16 amino acids. This CDR3 reads CASSASGLGAKDTQYF. The CDR3, as DNA: TGTGCCAGCAGTGCCTCGGGGCTGGGAGCCAAAGACACGCAGTACTTC.

A note on this clonotype: A junction end diverges from the germline sequence, so it may reflect a read error. This chain joins TRBV6-1 and TRBJ2-1; 9 bases agree with TRBD1. CDR1 and CDR2 from the germline V gene are MNHNS and SASEGT. The CDR3 sequence is 11 residues long. CDR3 sequence reads: CASNTGGGGYF. The DNA of the CDR3 is TGTGCCAGCAATACAGGGGGCGGAGGGTACTTC.

This clonotype was counted many times. The rearrangement uses TRBV12-3 or TRBV12-4 and TRBJ2-1; D not certain. V was cut by 1 base and J by 13 bases, with 14 bases left in between. This CDR3 spans 13 amino acids. The CDR3 reads CASSLGPRQVQFF. CDR3 DNA: TGTGCCAGCAGTTTAGGTCCCCGGCAGGTACAGTTCTTC.

The chain is built from TRBV27 and TRBJ2-7; 9 bases line up with TRBD1. The CDR3 has 15 residues. The V gene end was trimmed by 3 bases and the J gene end by 2 bases; junction bases not matched to a gene: 5. Germline V CDR1 and CDR2: MNHEY, SMNVEV (reference sequence). The CDR3 DNA reads as TGTGCCAGCAGTTTCTCCGGGACAGGGACCTACGAGCAGTACTTC. Its protein is CASSFSGTGTYEQYF.

This clonotype has just a few counts. A much larger clone is a single base away; this may be a read error. The J gene is TRBJ2-1, the V gene TRBV28, with 13 bases lining up with TRBD2. The J call is doubtful: the DNA matches TRBJ2-7 better. The germline gives CDR1 MDHEN, CDR2 SYDVKM. This CDR3 has 15 residues. Written as DNA, the CDR3 is TGTGCCAGCAGGGGTGGACTAGCGGGAGTCAATGAGCAGTACTTC. As protein: CASRGGLAGVNEQYF.

This clonotype has a handful of counts. The chain carries TRBV9 and TRBJ2-3; a possible D gene is TRBD1 (5 bases). In germline, CDR1 is SGDLS, CDR2 YYNGEE. Trimming took off 5 bases at V and 7 bases at J, with 14 bases between the two ends. The CDR3 is made up of 13 amino acids. The chain's CDR3 is CASSSSPGNTQYF. DNA of the CDR3: TGTGCCAGCAGTAGCAGCCCAGGGAATACGCAGTATTTT.

This clonotype was counted only a few times. The genes are TRBV5-1 and TRBJ2-1; the match to TRBD2 covers 7 bases. TRBJ2-5 matches the DNA end more closely, so the J call is doubtful. CDR1 SGHRS and CDR2 YFSETQ come from the germline V gene. The CDR3 covers 14 residues. CDR3: CASSRGGNGETQYF. In DNA form, the CDR3 reads TGCGCCAGCAGCCGGGGAGGGAATGGCGAGACCCAGTACTTC.

Concerning this clonotype itself: One end of the junction varies from germline; a read error may be responsible. The genes are TRBV6-1 and TRBJ2-3; D gene uncertain. The CDR3 is 12 amino acids. Germline-derived CDR1 and CDR2 are MNHNS and SASEGT. Written as DNA, the CDR3 is TGTGCCAGCGGCGACCTCTGGGATACCCAGTACTTT. Translating gives CASGDLWDTQYF.